One TCR beta chain is described in this entry. This clonotype was counted only a few times. It lacks a known antigen. Base qualities were left out, and no much larger clone turns up one base away. The library was made by 5' RACE. Sequencing instrument: NextSeq 500. In the TCR library protocol, unique molecular identifiers were attached to individual cDNA molecules to correct for PCR bias and sequencing error. Sequencing covered both TCR alpha and beta chains, and within each sample the abundances of alpha and beta sequences were tightly co-correlated. Under the source paper's analysis protocol: Decombinator V4 was used to annotate the V gene, J gene and CDR3 of the TCR sequences. TCRs were defined as expanded if a significant change between any two time points was detected under a Poisson model with p below 0.0001. TCR abundances were normalised to the total number of TCRs sequenced in each sample and reported as counts per million. VDJdb, accessed 1 November 2021, was searched for CMV, EBV and SARS-CoV-2 annotated TCRs, excluding TCRs annotated for multiple antigens. In-frame beta chains were kept once TCRdb had trimmed the public reads at Q25 with fastp and called clones with MiXCR. Every CDR3 protein is listed once, alongside the most common genes and DNA of its rows. The V and J calls were determined by TCRdb, not by the authors. The sample yields approximately 58,000 distinct CDR3 sequences; 6% to 7% were counted once. Over 3.5% of the sample rests with the top ten.

This record belongs to a study of early T cells in non-severe SARS-CoV-2 infection (dated by TCRdb to the early 2020s). With respect to the entire study: TCR sequencing used bulk RNA from unsorted whole blood, so alpha and beta chains could not be paired.

Broad study findings and their caveats: Matching against VDJdb was skewed toward anti-spike CD8 responses, likely underestimated virus-specific expansions, and missed private and CD4 specificities.

This was a case-control study nested in a cohort of healthcare workers in London, UK, who had nasopharyngeal swab PCR tests and blood samples taken every week. Healthcare workers were enrolled in the week of the UK lockdown, from 23 to 31 March 2020, and were followed every week for up to roughly 16 weeks. Sequencing was performed on whole blood. The TCR originated in an adult who was a healthcare worker with PCR-confirmed SARS-CoV-2 infection or an uninfected control (not recorded which).

The DNA sequence follows: TGTGCCAGCAGCTGGGGACAGGGGGACACCGGGGAGCTGTTTTTT. The translation is CASSWGQGDTGELFF. The sequence joins TRBV7-9 to TRBJ2-2; TRBD1 agrees with 11 junctional bases. The CDR3 holds 15 amino acids from the cysteine to the phenylalanine. Solely the CDR3 DNA is kept, with 45 bases framed from the first base. From V the trimming removes 4 bases and from J it removes 3 bases, while the gene matches leave 1 base of the junction unaccounted for. The germline V gene encodes CDR1 SEHNR and CDR2 FQNEAQ (reference sequence).